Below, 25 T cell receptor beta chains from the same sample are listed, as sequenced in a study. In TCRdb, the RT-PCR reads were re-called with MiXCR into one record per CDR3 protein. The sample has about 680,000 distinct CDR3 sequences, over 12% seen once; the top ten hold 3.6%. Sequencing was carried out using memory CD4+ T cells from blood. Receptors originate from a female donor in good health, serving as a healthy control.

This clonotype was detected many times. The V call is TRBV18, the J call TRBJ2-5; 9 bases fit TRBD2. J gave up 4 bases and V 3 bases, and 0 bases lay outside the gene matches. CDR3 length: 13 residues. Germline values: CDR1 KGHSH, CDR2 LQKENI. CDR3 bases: TGTGCCAGCTCACCGACTAGCGGAGAGACCCAGTACTTC. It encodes CASSPTSGETQYF.

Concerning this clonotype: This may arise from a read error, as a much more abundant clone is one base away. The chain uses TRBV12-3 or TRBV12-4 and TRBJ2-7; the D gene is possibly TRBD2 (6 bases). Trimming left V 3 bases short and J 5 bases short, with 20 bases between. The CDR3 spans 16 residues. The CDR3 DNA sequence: TGTGCCAGCAGTTTTTTTGGTGGGCATCGGGGGAACGAGCAGTACTTC. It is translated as CASSFFGGHRGNEQYF.

The CDR3 loop is CASKPQSPTETQYF. CDR3 coding DNA: TGTGCCAGCAAACCCCAGAGTCCCACGGAGACCCAGTACTTC. The chain is built from TRBV12-1 and TRBJ2-5; the D call TRBD2 from the table was never checked on the DNA. TRBV12-1 is recorded as a pseudogene. This CDR3 has 14 amino acids.

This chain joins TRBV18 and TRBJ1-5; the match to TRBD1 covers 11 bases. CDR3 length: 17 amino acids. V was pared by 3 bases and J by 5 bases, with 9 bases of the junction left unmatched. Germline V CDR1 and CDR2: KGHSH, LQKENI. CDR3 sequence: CASSPSYGQGADQPQHF. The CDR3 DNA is TGTGCCAGCTCACCTAGCTATGGACAGGGGGCAGATCAGCCCCAGCATTTT.

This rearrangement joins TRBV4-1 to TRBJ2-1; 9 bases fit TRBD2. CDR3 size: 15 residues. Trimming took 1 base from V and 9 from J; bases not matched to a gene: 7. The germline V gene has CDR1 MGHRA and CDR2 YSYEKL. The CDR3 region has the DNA TGCGCCAGCAGCCAAGCGGGCGGGAGGGCTAGTGAGCAGTTCTTC. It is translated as CASSQAGGRASEQFF.

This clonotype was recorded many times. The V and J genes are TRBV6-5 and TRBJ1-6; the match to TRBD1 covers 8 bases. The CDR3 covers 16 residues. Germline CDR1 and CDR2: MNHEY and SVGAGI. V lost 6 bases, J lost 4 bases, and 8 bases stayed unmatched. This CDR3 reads CASRRTRQGYNSPLHF. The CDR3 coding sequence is TGTGCCAGCAGACGTACCCGACAGGGGTATAATTCACCCCTCCACTTT.

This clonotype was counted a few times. CDR3 protein: CASSAGQLNTEAFF. CDR3 sequence (DNA): TGTGCCAGCAGCGCCGGACAGTTGAACACTGAAGCTTTCTTT. The rearrangement joins TRBV2 to TRBJ1-1; maybe TRBD1 (6 bases). This CDR3 is built from 14 residues. Germline CDR1 SNHLY, CDR2 FYNNEI. Trimming removed 6 bases at V and 0 bases at J, with 11 bases between. Drawing the rest from reference TRBV2 and TRBJ1-1, the complete variable domain is EPEVTQTPSHQVTQMGQEVILRCVPISNHLYFYWYRQILGQKVEFLVSFYNNEISEKSEIFDDQFSVERPDGSNFTLKIRSTKLEDSAMYFCASSAGQLNTEAFFGQGTRLTVV.

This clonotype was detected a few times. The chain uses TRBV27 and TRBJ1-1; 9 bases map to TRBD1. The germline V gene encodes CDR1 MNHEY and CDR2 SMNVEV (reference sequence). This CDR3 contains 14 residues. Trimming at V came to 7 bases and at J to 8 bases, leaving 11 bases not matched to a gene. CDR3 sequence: CASNRVGQGGEAFF. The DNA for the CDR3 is TGTGCCAGCAACCGCGTGGGACAGGGCGGGGAAGCTTTCTTT.

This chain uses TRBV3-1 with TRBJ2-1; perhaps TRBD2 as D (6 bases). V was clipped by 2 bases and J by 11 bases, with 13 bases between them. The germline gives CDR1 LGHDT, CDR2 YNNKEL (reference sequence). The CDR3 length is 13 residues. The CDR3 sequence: CASSQSGLKKQFF. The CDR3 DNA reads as TGTGCCAGCAGCCAATCGGGACTGAAGAAGCAGTTCTTC.

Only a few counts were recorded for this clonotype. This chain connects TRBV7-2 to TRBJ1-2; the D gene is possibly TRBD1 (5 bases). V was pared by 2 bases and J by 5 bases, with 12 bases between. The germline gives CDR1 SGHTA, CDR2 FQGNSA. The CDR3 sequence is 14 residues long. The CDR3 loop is CASSLSGGGYGYTF. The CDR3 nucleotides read TGTGCCAGCAGCTTATCGGGGGGAGGGTATGGCTACACCTTC. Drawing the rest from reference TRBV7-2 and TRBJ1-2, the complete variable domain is GAGVSQSPSNKVTEKGKDVELRCDPISGHTALYWYRQSLGQGLEFLIYFQGNSAPDKSGLPSDRFSAERTGGSVSTLTIQRTQQEDSAVYLCASSLSGGGYGYTFGSGTRLTVV.

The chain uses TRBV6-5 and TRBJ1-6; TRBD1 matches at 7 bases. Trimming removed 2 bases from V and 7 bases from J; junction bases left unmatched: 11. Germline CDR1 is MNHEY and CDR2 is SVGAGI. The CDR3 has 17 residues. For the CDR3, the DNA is TGTGCCAGCAGTTACGCCGAGACAGGGTCGGACAATTCACCCCTCCACTTT. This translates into CASSYAETGSDNSPLHF.

The CDR3 DNA reads TGTGCCACCAGCAGAGATTTGACCGGGGCGGGAAACACCATATATTTT. It codes for CATSRDLTGAGNTIYF. The chain has TRBV15 and TRBJ1-3, with D perhaps matching TRBD1 (5 bases). CDR3 length equals 16 residues. The V end was cut by 0 bases, the J end by 4 bases, with 13 bases between. Germline V gene data show CDR1 as LNHNV and CDR2 as YYDKDF (reference sequence).

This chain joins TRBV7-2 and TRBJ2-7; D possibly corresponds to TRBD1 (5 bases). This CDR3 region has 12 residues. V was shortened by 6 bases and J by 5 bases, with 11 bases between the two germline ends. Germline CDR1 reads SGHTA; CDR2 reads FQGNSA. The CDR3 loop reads CASRVQVDEQYF. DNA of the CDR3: TGTGCCAGCAGGGTACAGGTGGACGAGCAGTACTTC. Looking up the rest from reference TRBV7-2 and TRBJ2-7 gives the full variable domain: GAGVSQSPSNKVTEKGKDVELRCDPISGHTALYWYRQSLGQGLEFLIYFQGNSAPDKSGLPSDRFSAERTGGSVSTLTIQRTQQEDSAVYLCASRVQVDEQYFGPGTRLTVT.

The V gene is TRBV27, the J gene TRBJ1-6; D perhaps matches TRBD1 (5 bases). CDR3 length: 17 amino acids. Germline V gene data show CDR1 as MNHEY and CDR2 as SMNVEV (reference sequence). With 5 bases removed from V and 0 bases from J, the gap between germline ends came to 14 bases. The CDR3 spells CASSLKGLSSYNSPLHF. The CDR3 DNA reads TGTGCCAGCAGTCTCAAGGGACTGAGCTCCTATAATTCACCCCTCCACTTT.

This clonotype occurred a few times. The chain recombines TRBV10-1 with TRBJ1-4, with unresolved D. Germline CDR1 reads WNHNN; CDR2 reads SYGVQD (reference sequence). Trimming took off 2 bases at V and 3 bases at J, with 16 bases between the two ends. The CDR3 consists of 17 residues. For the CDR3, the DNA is TGCGCCAGCAGTGAGCCAGCCGGAGATTCTTCTAATGAAAAACTGTTTTTT. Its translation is CASSEPAGDSSNEKLFF.

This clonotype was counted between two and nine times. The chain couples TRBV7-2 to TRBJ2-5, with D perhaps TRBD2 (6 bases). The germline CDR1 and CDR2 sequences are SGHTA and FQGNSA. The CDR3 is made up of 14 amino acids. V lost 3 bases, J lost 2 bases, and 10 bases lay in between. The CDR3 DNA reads TGTGCCAGCAGCTTCGGGACTCATCAAGAGACCCAGTACTTC. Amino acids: CASSFGTHQETQYF.

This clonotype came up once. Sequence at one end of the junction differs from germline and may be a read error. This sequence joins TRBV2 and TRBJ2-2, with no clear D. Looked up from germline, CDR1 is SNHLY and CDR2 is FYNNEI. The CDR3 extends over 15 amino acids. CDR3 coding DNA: TGTGCCAGCAGTGAAGCGGTATACGAGACCGAGGAGCTGTTTTTT. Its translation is CASSEAVYETEELFF.

The CDR3 DNA reads as TGTGCTAGTGCCCTACTACCCAACACCGGGGAGCTGTTTTTT. It specifies CASALLPNTGELFF. The genes are TRBV12-5 and TRBJ2-2, with D unclear. From germline, CDR1 is LGHNT and CDR2 FRNRAP. V lost 7 bases and J 2 bases, leaving 11 bases between the germline ends. The CDR3 extends over 14 amino acids.

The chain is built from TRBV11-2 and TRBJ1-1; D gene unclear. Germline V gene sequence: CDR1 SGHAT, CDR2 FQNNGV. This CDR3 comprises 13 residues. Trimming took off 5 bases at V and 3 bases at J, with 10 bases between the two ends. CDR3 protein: CASSRLGYTEAFF. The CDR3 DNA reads TGTGCCAGCAGCCGTCTAGGATACACTGAAGCTTTCTTT.

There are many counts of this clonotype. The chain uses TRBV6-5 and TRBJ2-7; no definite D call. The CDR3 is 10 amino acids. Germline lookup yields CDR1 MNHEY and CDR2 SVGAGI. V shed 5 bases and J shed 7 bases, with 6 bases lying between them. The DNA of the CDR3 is TGTGCCAGCAGTCTCGGGGAGCAGTACTTC. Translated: CASSLGEQYF.

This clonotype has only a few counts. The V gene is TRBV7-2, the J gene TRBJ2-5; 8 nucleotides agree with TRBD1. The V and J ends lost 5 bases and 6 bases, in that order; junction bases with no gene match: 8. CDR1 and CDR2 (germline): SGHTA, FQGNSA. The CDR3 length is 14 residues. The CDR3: CASSPATGEKTQYF. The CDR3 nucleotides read TGTGCCAGCAGCCCAGCGACAGGGGAGAAGACCCAGTACTTC. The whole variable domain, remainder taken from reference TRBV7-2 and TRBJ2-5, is GAGVSQSPSNKVTEKGKDVELRCDPISGHTALYWYRQSLGQGLEFLIYFQGNSAPDKSGLPSDRFSAERTGGSVSTLTIQRTQQEDSAVYLCASSPATGEKTQYFGPGTRLLVL.

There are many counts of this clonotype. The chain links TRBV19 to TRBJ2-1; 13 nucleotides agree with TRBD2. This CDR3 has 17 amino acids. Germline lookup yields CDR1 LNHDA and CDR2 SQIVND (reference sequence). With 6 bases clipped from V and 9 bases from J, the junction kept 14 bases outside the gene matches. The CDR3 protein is CASRGSGTSGNWGEQFF. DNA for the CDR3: TGTGCCAGTAGGGGTTCGGGGACTAGCGGGAATTGGGGTGAGCAGTTCTTC.

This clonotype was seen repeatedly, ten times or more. The CDR3: CASSLMAQETQYF. CDR3 coding DNA: TGCGCCAGCAGTTTGATGGCGCAAGAGACCCAGTACTTC. The chain combines TRBV5-1 with TRBJ2-5; D not resolved. V lost 5 bases to trimming and J lost 2 bases, with 10 bases between them. The CDR3 length is 13 residues. CDR1 is SGHRS, CDR2 YFSETQ, per germline.

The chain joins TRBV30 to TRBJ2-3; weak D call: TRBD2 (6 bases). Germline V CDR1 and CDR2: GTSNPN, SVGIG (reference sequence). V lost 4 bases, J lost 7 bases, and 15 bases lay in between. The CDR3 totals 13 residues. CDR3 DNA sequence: TGTGCCTGGACGGGAGACAGTGGAAATACGCAGTATTTT. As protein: CAWTGDSGNTQYF.

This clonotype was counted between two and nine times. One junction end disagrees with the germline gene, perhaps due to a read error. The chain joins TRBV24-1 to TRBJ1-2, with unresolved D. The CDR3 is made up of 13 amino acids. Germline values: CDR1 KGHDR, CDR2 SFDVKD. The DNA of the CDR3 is TGTGCCACCAGCACCTGGGGTAACGATGGCTACACCTTC. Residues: CATSTWGNDGYTF.